This T cell receptor (beta chain) was captured in a study of blood T cell repertoires in COVID-19. Looking at the study overall: There were acute and convalescent COVID-19 samples, and they came from the United States, Italy and Spain. T cells, B-cell-depleted T cells, or PBMCs provided the cDNA or gDNA that served as material.

Produced via immunoSEQ multiplex PCR; TCRdb's table is partial and in-frame only. The table lists about 73,000 clones, 75% to 80% of them singletons. CDR1 SGHDT and CDR2 YYEEEE come from the germline V gene. This CDR3 region has 14 residues. Trimming cost V 1 base and J 5 bases, with 13 bases left between them. Enrolled during active infection, Seattle patients were then followed longitudinally. The clonotype originates from a man in his 70s with COVID-19, enrolled during active disease. Sample: peripheral blood. The rearrangement links TRBV5-6 to TRBJ2-7; possible D gene TRBD1, 6 bases. The CDR3 DNA sequence: TGTGCCAGCAGCTTGTTACAGGGTTTCAACGAGCAGTACTTC. Amino acids: CASSLLQGFNEQYF.